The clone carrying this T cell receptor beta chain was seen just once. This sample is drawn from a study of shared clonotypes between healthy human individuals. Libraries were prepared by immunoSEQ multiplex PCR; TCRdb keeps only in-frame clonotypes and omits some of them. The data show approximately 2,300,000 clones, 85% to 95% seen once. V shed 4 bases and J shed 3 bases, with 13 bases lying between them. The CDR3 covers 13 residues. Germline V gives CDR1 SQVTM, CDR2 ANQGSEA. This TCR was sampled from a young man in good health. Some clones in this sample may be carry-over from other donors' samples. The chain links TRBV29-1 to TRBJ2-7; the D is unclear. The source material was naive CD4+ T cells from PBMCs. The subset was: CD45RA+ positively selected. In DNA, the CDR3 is TGCAGCGTTGCCCGATTAACCGGCTACGAGCAGTACTTC. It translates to CSVARLTGYEQYF.